These 26 T cell receptor beta chains were sequenced from one sample in a study of CD8 T cells in Susac syndrome. With random hexamers, reverse transcription was performed on about 0.45 to 1 ug of RNA. TCRdb redid the calling of the immunoSEQ multiplex PCR reads with MiXCR, one entry per CDR3 protein. Of 130,000 or so distinct CDR3 sequences listed, 96% were seen once; the top ten hold 0.13% to 0.15%. The material sequenced was CD4+ T cells from PBMCs. These TCRs come from a human donor with Susac syndrome.

This clonotype was seen just once. The chain is built from TRBV7-9 and TRBJ2-2; 9 bases align to TRBD1. This CDR3 comprises 19 residues. The V segment lost 1 base and the J segment 2 bases; nucleotides outside the gene matches: 11. CDR1 and CDR2 (germline): SEHNR, FQNEAQ (reference sequence). CDR3 nucleotide sequence: TGTGCCAGCAGCTTAGGGGGGGCCCTGGACAGGGGCAACACCGGGGAGCTGTTTTTT. Residues: CASSLGGALDRGNTGELFF.

The J gene is TRBJ2-7, the V gene TRBV3-1, with TRBD1 matching 9 bases. In germline, CDR1 is LGHDT, CDR2 YNNKEL (reference sequence). J gave up 5 bases and V 4 bases, and 9 bases lay outside the gene matches. The length of the CDR3 is 15 residues. In DNA, the CDR3 is TGTGCCAGCAGCCCCCTCAACGGGACAGGGAACGAGCAGTACTTC. This encodes CASSPLNGTGNEQYF.

The gene calls are TRBV20-1 and TRBJ2-7; TRBD1 agrees at 7 bases. Unmatched junction bases numbered 6, after V lost 5 bases and J lost 5 bases. The germline V gene encodes CDR1 DFQATT and CDR2 SNEGSKA (reference sequence). The length of the CDR3 is 12 residues. The DNA for the CDR3 is TGCAGTGCTGGGCGGACAGGTGACGAGCAGTACTTC. This codes for CSAGRTGDEQYF.

The chain combines TRBV5-1 with TRBJ1-1; perhaps TRBD1 as D (5 bases). This CDR3 is 13 amino acids long. The germline V and J ends were trimmed by 1 base and 4 bases, with 8 bases remaining between them. Germline lookup yields CDR1 SGHRS and CDR2 YFSETQ. The CDR3 loop reads CASSLSRATEAFF. In nucleotides, the CDR3 is TGCGCCAGCAGCTTGAGCAGGGCCACTGAAGCTTTCTTT.

This clonotype came up once. The chain carries TRBV29-1 and TRBJ2-3, with D perhaps being TRBD1 or TRBD2 (5 bases each). Germline CDR1 and CDR2: SQVTM and ANQGSEA. Trimming took 0 bases from V and 1 from J, leaving 11 bases between them. The CDR3 consists of 15 residues. The CDR3 protein is CSVEDRGWGTDTQYF. The CDR3 DNA reads TGCAGCGTTGAAGATCGGGGCTGGGGCACAGATACGCAGTATTTT.

The V call is TRBV11-2, the J call TRBJ1-4, with a tentative D call TRBD1 (5 bases). V lost 0 bases to trimming and J lost 1 base, with 12 bases between them. CDR1 and CDR2 (germline): SGHAT, FQNNGV. This CDR3 region has 17 residues. The DNA for the CDR3 is TGTGCCAGCAGCTTAGATCGCTGGGGCAAAACTAATGAAAAACTGTTTTTT. Its translation: CASSLDRWGKTNEKLFF. Using reference TRBV11-2 and TRBJ1-4 for the parts outside the CDR3, the full variable domain is EAGVAQSPRYKIIEKRQSVAFWCNPISGHATLYWYQQILGQGPKLLIQFQNNGVVDDSQLPKDRFSAERLKGVDSTLKIQPAKLEDSAVYLCASSLDRWGKTNEKLFFGSGTQLSVL.

The V call is TRBV7-9, the J call TRBJ1-2; TRBD1 is a possible D gene (6 bases). The CDR3 contains 15 residues. Germline CDR1 reads SEHNR; CDR2 reads FQNEAQ (reference sequence). V was clipped by 5 bases and J by 4 bases, with 17 bases between them. The CDR3 bases are TGTGCCAGCAGCGCATGGGGGCAGACTTCCTATGGCTACACCTTC. Translated, it gives CASSAWGQTSYGYTF.

V is TRBV27 and J is TRBJ1-5; D perhaps matches TRBD1 (5 bases). The CDR3 spans 13 residues. Germline CDR1 MNHEY, CDR2 SMNVEV (reference sequence). The V end was cut by 6 bases, the J end by 7 bases, with 13 bases between. This CDR3 is CASRGASGQPQHF. Written as DNA, the CDR3 is TGTGCCAGCAGAGGGGCGTCCGGGCAGCCCCAGCATTTT.

The chain joins TRBV2 to TRBJ2-2; 7 bases are shared with TRBD1. After removal of 5 bases from V and 4 bases from J, the junction contained 1 base not matched to a gene. In germline, CDR1 is SNHLY, CDR2 FYNNEI. This CDR3 spans 13 amino acids. CDR3 nucleotide sequence: TGTGCCAGCAGTTGGGACAGCACCGGGGAGCTGTTTTTT. Translating it yields CASSWDSTGELFF.

V gene TRBV7-9 combines with J gene TRBJ2-2, with D unclear. Germline lookup yields CDR1 SEHNR and CDR2 FQNEAQ (reference sequence). CDR3 length equals 14 residues. Trimming took 1 base from V and 3 from J, leaving 6 bases between them. CDR3 protein: CASSLGQHTGELFF. The CDR3 nucleotides read TGTGCCAGCAGCTTAGGGCAGCACACCGGGGAGCTGTTTTTT.

The rearrangement links TRBV3-1 to TRBJ2-7; 7 nucleotides align to TRBD1. The CDR3 totals 13 residues. Unmatched junction bases numbered 1, after V lost 3 bases and J lost 2 bases. From germline, CDR1 is LGHDT and CDR2 YNNKEL (reference sequence). CDR3: CASSHRGTYEQYF. Here the CDR3 DNA reads TGTGCCAGCAGCCACAGGGGGACCTACGAGCAGTACTTC.

The chain links TRBV5-1 to TRBJ2-2; D is perhaps TRBD1 or TRBD2 (6 bases each). The CDR3 extends over 18 amino acids. The germline V gene encodes CDR1 SGHRS and CDR2 YFSETQ. V lost 4 bases and J lost 3, with 22 bases in between. The CDR3 coding sequence is TGCGCCAGCAGCCTGGCCCCTACAGGGAGACTAGACACCGGGGAGCTGTTTTTT. Protein sequence: CASSLAPTGRLDTGELFF.

The chain is built from TRBV5-1 and TRBJ1-5, with D maybe TRBD1 (5 bases). From germline, CDR1 is SGHRS and CDR2 YFSETQ. V lost 4 bases and J 8 bases, leaving 13 bases between the germline ends. This CDR3 contains 13 residues. CDR3 sequence reads: CASSNTGEEPQHF. DNA for the CDR3: TGCGCCAGCAGCAATACAGGCGAGGAGCCCCAGCATTTT.

The chain is built from TRBV29-1 and TRBJ2-7; possible D gene TRBD2, 6 bases. V was pared by 2 bases and J by 6 bases, with 17 bases between. The CDR3 is 14 residues long. Germline V gives CDR1 SQVTM, CDR2 ANQGSEA. CDR3 bases: TGCAGCGTTGAAATGAGGACTACCTCGGGCGAGCAGTACTTC. Encoded protein: CSVEMRTTSGEQYF.

The chain is built from TRBV29-1 and TRBJ2-1; D perhaps matches TRBD1 (6 bases). Germline lookup yields CDR1 SQVTM and CDR2 ANQGSEA. Between the trimmed V and J ends, which lost 1 base and 1 base, there was a span of 11 bases. There are 15 residues in the CDR3. This chain's CDR3 is CSVEGGLQSYNEQFF. CDR3 sequence (DNA): TGCAGCGTTGAAGGGGGGCTACAATCCTACAATGAGCAGTTCTTC.

The rearrangement uses TRBV20-1 and TRBJ1-5; D call uncertain. This CDR3 comprises 12 residues. V gave up 5 bases and J gave up 3 bases, with 8 bases separating them. Germline V gene data show CDR1 as DFQATT and CDR2 as SNEGSKA (reference sequence). The CDR3 DNA sequence: TGCAGTGCTTCTGGGGTCAATCAGCCCCAGCATTTT. Its protein is CSASGVNQPQHF.

The gene calls are TRBV20-1 and TRBJ1-1; no definite D call. Germline V gene sequence: CDR1 DFQATT, CDR2 SNEGSKA (reference sequence). V was pared by 0 bases and J by 4 bases, with 9 bases between. CDR3 length: 13 amino acids. CDR3: CSARDRGSTEAFF. The CDR3 DNA sequence: TGCAGTGCTAGAGATCGGGGAAGCACTGAAGCTTTCTTT.

This sequence joins TRBV14 and TRBJ2-5; TRBD2 agrees at 7 bases. The CDR3 totals 15 residues. With V trimmed by 4 bases and J by 4 bases, 9 bases remained unmatched. The germline V gene encodes CDR1 SGHDN and CDR2 FVKESK. The CDR3 DNA reads as TGTGCCAGCAGCCCACCCGGGGGGAGAGCAGAGACCCAGTACTTC. Its protein is CASSPPGGRAETQYF.

The chain uses TRBV30 and TRBJ1-2, with 8 positions matching TRBD1. Germline V gene data show CDR1 as GTSNPN and CDR2 as SVGIG (reference sequence). V was pared by 3 bases and J by 4 bases, with 1 base of the junction left unmatched. CDR3 size: 12 residues. CDR3 residues: CAWRGTGYGYTF. The CDR3, as DNA: TGTGCCTGGAGGGGGACAGGCTATGGCTACACCTTC.

This clonotype has only one observation. The chain employs TRBV5-1 and TRBJ2-3; D not certain. The CDR3 runs to 16 residues. V shed 0 bases and J shed 1 base, with 12 bases lying between them. Germline values: CDR1 SGHRS, CDR2 YFSETQ. CDR3 bases: TGCGCCAGCAGCTTGGAATGGTCGGGCGGCACAGATACGCAGTATTTT. Translated, it gives CASSLEWSGGTDTQYF.

The sample holds one count of this clonotype. J is TRBJ2-3 and V is TRBV30, with 13 bases lining up with TRBD2. J gave up 9 bases and V 3 bases, and 15 bases lay outside the gene matches. The CDR3 sequence is 17 residues long. Germline V gene lookup returns CDR1 GTSNPN and CDR2 SVGIG (reference sequence). CDR3 nucleotide sequence: TGTGCCTGGAGCCCTTGGACTAGCGGGAGTACGGGAGACACGCAGTATTTT. Residues: CAWSPWTSGSTGDTQYF.

The chain couples TRBV27 to TRBJ1-2; perhaps TRBD1 as D (6 bases). Trimming left V 3 bases short and J 3 bases short, with 11 bases between. This CDR3 is built from 14 residues. CDR1 is MNHEY and CDR2 is SMNVEV in the germline V gene (reference sequence). CDR3 in amino acids: CASSFGRGDYGYTF. The CDR3 DNA reads TGTGCCAGCAGTTTTGGCAGGGGAGACTATGGCTACACCTTC.

The V call is TRBV6-5, the J call TRBJ2-2; D remains unclear. V lost 9 bases to trimming and J lost 1 base, with 9 bases between them. This CDR3 has 13 residues. CDR1 is MNHEY, CDR2 SVGAGI, per germline. In DNA form, the CDR3 reads TGTGCCAGTCTTATGGGGAACACCGGGGAGCTGTTTTTT. This codes for CASLMGNTGELFF.

The rearrangement joins TRBV20-1 to TRBJ1-5; D uncertain. The CDR3 length is 13 residues. Trimming cost V 1 base and J 5 bases, with 9 bases left between them. The germline V gene has CDR1 DFQATT and CDR2 SNEGSKA (reference sequence). CDR3 DNA: TGCAGTGCTAGAGGAGACCTCTATCAGCCCCAGCATTTT. The encoded protein is CSARGDLYQPQHF.

The gene calls are TRBV29-1 and TRBJ2-3; unclear D gene. The CDR3 loop spans 14 amino acids. Between the trimmed V and J ends, which lost 5 bases and 0 bases, there was a span of 12 bases. Germline CDR1 and CDR2: SQVTM and ANQGSEA. The DNA for the CDR3 is TGCAGCGTTACCCCGGAATCTAGCACAGATACGCAGTATTTT. Its protein product is CSVTPESSTDTQYF.

V usage is TRBV4-2 and J usage is TRBJ2-7; D is ambiguous. The CDR3 contains 14 residues. The V and J ends lost 0 bases and 0 bases respectively, with 6 bases between them. Germline values: CDR1 LGHNA, CDR2 YNFKEQ. The CDR3 region is CASSQDKVSYEQYF. As DNA, the CDR3 is TGTGCCAGCAGCCAAGATAAGGTCTCCTACGAGCAGTACTTC.